These 26 T cell receptor beta chains came from one sample sequenced in a study of T cells in Graves' hyperthyroidism and ophthalmopathy. TCR beta CDR3 regions were amplified from RNA. TCR CDR3 underwent first-round RT-PCR with the HTBI primer set. Using its own MiXCR run on the multiplex PCR reads, TCRdb lists one record per CDR3 protein. The sample contains 300,000 to 350,000 distinct CDR3 sequences, 21% of which appear only once. Sequenced input: blood. The source of these receptors is a woman between 45 and 65 years old with Graves' hyperthyroidism.

This chain connects TRBV27 to TRBJ1-3, with a possible D match to TRBD1 (5 bases). Trimming left V 10 bases short and J 4 bases short, with 11 bases between. The germline gives CDR1 MNHEY, CDR2 SMNVEV (reference sequence). The CDR3 extends over 12 amino acids. This chain's CDR3 is CATWGGGNTIYF. CDR3 sequence (DNA): TGTGCCACCTGGGGGGGAGGAAACACCATATATTTT.

This clonotype was counted many times. The rearrangement links TRBV11-3 to TRBJ2-7, with 13 bases identical to TRBD2. This CDR3 has 17 amino acids. Trimming at V came to 0 bases and at J to 3 bases, leaving 5 bases not matched to a gene. Per germline, CDR1 SGHNT and CDR2 YENEEA. CDR3 residues: CASSLDRWTSGSYEQYF. The CDR3 DNA reads as TGTGCCAGCAGCTTAGATAGGTGGACTAGCGGGAGCTACGAGCAGTACTTC.

V is TRBV28 and J is TRBJ1-3; 8 bases line up with TRBD1. This CDR3 spans 14 amino acids. Trimming took 2 bases from V and 7 from J; bases not matched to a gene: 4. Germline V lookup: CDR1 MDHEN, CDR2 SYDVKM. The CDR3 is CASSLQGARNTIYF. The DNA of the CDR3 is TGTGCCAGCAGTTTACAGGGGGCAAGGAACACCATATATTTT.

This clonotype appeared a few times. The chain links TRBV7-2 to TRBJ1-2, with a tentative D call TRBD1 (5 bases). The V end lost 1 base, the J end lost 2 bases, and 8 bases lay between the germline ends. CDR3 size: 14 residues. Germline V CDR1 and CDR2: SGHTA, FQGNSA. CDR3 in amino acids: CASSLDRLNYGYTF. The CDR3 bases are TGTGCCAGCAGCTTAGACAGGCTGAACTATGGCTACACCTTC.

The rearrangement joins TRBV5-1 to TRBJ1-4, with unresolved D. This CDR3 is built from 15 residues. V was clipped by 0 bases and J by 0 bases, with 6 bases between them. The V gene's germline CDR1 is SGHRS and CDR2 YFSETQ. The CDR3, as DNA: TGCGCCAGCAGCTTGGCAGCAGCAACTAATGAAAAACTGTTTTTT. Its translation is CASSLAAATNEKLFF.

J is TRBJ1-2 and V is TRBV10-3; 8 bases match TRBD1. The CDR3 consists of 17 residues. Germline CDR1 ENHRY, CDR2 SYGVKD. V trimming: 3 bases; J trimming: 5 bases; junction bases outside the gene matches: 14. CDR3 protein: CAISDPGQGGSLYGYTF. CDR3 nucleotide sequence: TGTGCCATCAGTGACCCCGGACAGGGTGGTTCGTTGTATGGCTACACCTTC.

This clonotype has ten or more counts. This sequence joins TRBV7-8 and TRBJ2-7; D may be TRBD1 (6 bases). The V end was cut by 4 bases, the J end by 4 bases, with 17 bases between. Germline V gives CDR1 SGHVS, CDR2 FQNEAQ. CDR3 length: 15 amino acids. CDR3 loop: CASSSAFGQGYEQYF. The CDR3 bases are TGTGCCAGCAGCTCCGCCTTTGGGCAGGGGTACGAGCAGTACTTC.

This clonotype was seen a handful of times. This chain connects TRBV29-1 to TRBJ1-1; tentative D call: TRBD1 (5 bases). V dropped 5 bases and J dropped 5 bases, with 24 bases sitting between them. This CDR3 spans 16 amino acids. CDR1 SQVTM and CDR2 ANQGSEA come from the germline V gene. The CDR3 reads CSVRDTGGGERTEAFF. In DNA form, the CDR3 reads TGCAGCGTTCGGGATACAGGTGGAGGGGAACGGACTGAAGCTTTCTTT.

This chain uses TRBV24-1 with TRBJ2-3; weak D call: TRBD2 (6 bases). This CDR3 comprises 20 residues. Germline CDR1 KGHDR, CDR2 SFDVKD. Trimming took 2 bases from V and 6 from J, leaving 29 bases between them. The CDR3 region has the DNA TGTGCCACCAGTGATTACCAAGGGATTCCGGGACTCCCAAGGACCGATACGCAGTATTTT. Amino acid sequence: CATSDYQGIPGLPRTDTQYF.

This clonotype was seen at least ten times. The chain employs TRBV2 and TRBJ2-3; TRBD1 agrees at 7 bases. V gave up 5 bases and J gave up 0 bases; unmatched junction bases: 5. The germline CDR1 and CDR2 sequences are SNHLY and FYNNEI. This CDR3 is 15 amino acids long. The CDR3 reads CASSRDSTSTDTQYF. CDR3 sequence (DNA): TGTGCCAGCAGTCGGGACAGTACTAGCACAGATACGCAGTATTTT.

This clonotype was recorded many times. V usage is TRBV4-2 and J usage is TRBJ2-5; D gene uncertain. This CDR3 spans 13 amino acids. Germline V gene data show CDR1 as LGHNA and CDR2 as YNFKEQ. V gave up 0 bases and J gave up 4 bases, with 6 bases separating them. CDR3 DNA: TGTGCCAGCAGCCAAGATTGGGGAGAGACCCAGTACTTC. It encodes CASSQDWGETQYF.

The table lists this clonotype with many counts. The chain uses TRBV5-1 and TRBJ2-7; unclear D gene. The CDR3 sequence is 14 residues long. CDR1 SGHRS and CDR2 YFSETQ come from the germline V gene. The V gene lost 4 bases and the J gene lost 1 base, with 12 bases spanning the gap. The CDR3, as DNA: TGCGCCAGCAGCCTAAGGACCCCTTCCTACGAGCAGTACTTC. It encodes CASSLRTPSYEQYF.

This clonotype turned up a few times. V is TRBV6-2 or TRBV6-3 and J is TRBJ2-1, with 11 bases fitting TRBD1. CDR3 length: 14 amino acids. Per germline, CDR1 MNHEY and CDR2 SVGEGT. The V gene end was trimmed by 5 bases and the J gene end by 8 bases; junction bases not matched to a gene: 5. CDR3 protein: CASSPDRGPYEQFF. The DNA for the CDR3 is TGTGCCAGCAGTCCGGACAGGGGGCCGTATGAGCAGTTCTTC.

The chain joins TRBV5-8 to TRBJ2-3; D perhaps matches TRBD2 (5 bases). The CDR3 sequence is 16 residues long. From germline, CDR1 is SGHTS and CDR2 YDEGEE. The V end was cut by 2 bases, the J end by 0 bases, with 13 bases between. CDR3 in DNA: TGTGCCAGCAGCTTACCAAGCGGACCGAGCACAGATACGCAGTATTTT. Translation: CASSLPSGPSTDTQYF.

There are many counts of this clonotype. This chain uses TRBV11-2 with TRBJ2-1; 9 nucleotides line up with TRBD2. Germline CDR1 is SGHAT and CDR2 is FQNNGV. J was trimmed by 8 bases and V by 1 base; bases with no gene match: 9. The CDR3 has 16 amino acids. This CDR3 is CASSLAGGRGADEQFF. CDR3 coding DNA: TGTGCCAGCAGCTTAGCGGGCGGGAGGGGGGCCGATGAGCAGTTCTTC.

This clonotype came up many times. This rearrangement joins TRBV18 to TRBJ2-3; D assignment may be TRBD1 or TRBD2 (6 bases each). The V gene's germline CDR1 is KGHSH and CDR2 LQKENI. Trimming shortened V by 2 bases and J by 5 bases, and 14 bases separated the two germline ends. The CDR3 has 15 amino acids. The CDR3 coding sequence is TGTGCCAGCTCACCAACTCTGGGGGGCATAGATACGCAGTATTTT. Protein: CASSPTLGGIDTQYF.

The chain is built from TRBV27 and TRBJ2-4, with D perhaps matching TRBD1 (5 bases). From germline, CDR1 is MNHEY and CDR2 SMNVEV (reference sequence). Trimming pared 2 bases from V and 3 bases from J, leaving 8 bases between. The CDR3 consists of 14 residues. The CDR3 DNA reads TGTGCCAGCAGTTTAAGGGGAAGCAAAAACATTCAGTACTTC. Protein: CASSLRGSKNIQYF.

This clonotype was seen repeatedly, ten times or more. The chain couples TRBV5-1 to TRBJ1-5; D call uncertain. The germline V gene encodes CDR1 SGHRS and CDR2 YFSETQ. This CDR3 has 13 amino acids. V lost 4 bases and J 6 bases, leaving 11 bases between the germline ends. The CDR3 region has the DNA TGCGCCAGCAGCCAAGACCCTGTTCAGCCCCAGCATTTT. Translation: CASSQDPVQPQHF.

This clonotype was found a few times. The DNA for the CDR3 is TGCAGTGCCGGGACAGGGGAAAACACCGGGGAGCTGTTTTTT. It specifies CSAGTGENTGELFF. The chain carries TRBV20-1 and TRBJ2-2; 10 bases are a match to TRBD1. This CDR3 spans 14 amino acids. The J segment lost 2 bases and the V segment lost 6 bases, leaving 3 bases of the junction unmatched. Germline V lookup: CDR1 DFQATT, CDR2 SNEGSKA (reference sequence).

This clonotype appeared many times. The chain links TRBV7-9 to TRBJ2-7; TRBD2 agrees at 9 bases. V trimming: 2 bases; J trimming: 4 bases; junction bases outside the gene matches: 3. Germline CDR1 reads SEHNR; CDR2 reads FQNEAQ (reference sequence). This CDR3 spans 14 amino acids. CDR3 nucleotide sequence: TGTGCCAGCAGCTTATTGGCGGGAGGGTACGAGCAGTACTTC. This sequence encodes CASSLLAGGYEQYF.

This clonotype has at least ten counts. V is TRBV5-1 and J is TRBJ2-3, with 7 bases aligning to TRBD2. Per the germline V gene, CDR1 is SGHRS and CDR2 is YFSETQ. The V gene end was trimmed by 3 bases and the J gene end by 6 bases; junction bases not matched to a gene: 10. CDR3 size: 15 residues. CDR3 DNA: TGCGCCAGCAGCTCCGGGACTATCCCTCCCGATACGCAGTATTTT. Its protein is CASSSGTIPPDTQYF.

In its sample, this clonotype was seen many times. This chain uses TRBV6-1 with TRBJ2-7, with 9 bases fitting TRBD1. The germline V gene has CDR1 MNHNS and CDR2 SASEGT. The V gene end was trimmed by 6 bases and the J gene end by 2 bases; junction bases not matched to a gene: 8. The CDR3 covers 15 residues. The CDR3 DNA reads as TGTGCCAGCAGAGCCGGGACAGGGCATCCCTACGAGCAGTACTTC. It codes for CASRAGTGHPYEQYF.

This clonotype was detected ten times or more. An end of the junction does not agree with germline; a read error may underlie this. The V call is TRBV12-3 or TRBV12-4, the J call TRBJ1-1, with D unclear. The CDR3 loop spans 13 amino acids. CDR3 protein: CTSSLKVNTEAFF. The CDR3 DNA reads as TGTACCAGCAGTTTAAAGGTTAACACTGAAGCTTTCTTT.

The chain is built from TRBV20-1 and TRBJ2-1; TRBD2 matches at 9 bases. The CDR3 has 13 amino acids. With 5 bases clipped from V and 9 bases from J, the junction kept 8 bases outside the gene matches. CDR1 is DFQATT and CDR2 is SNEGSKA in the germline V gene (reference sequence). CDR3 sequence reads: CSAEIAGVTEQFF. CDR3 in DNA: TGCAGTGCTGAAATAGCGGGAGTGACTGAGCAGTTCTTC.

This chain links TRBV6-1 with TRBJ1-4; D gene uncertain. The CDR3 has 13 residues. Germline assignment: CDR1 MNHNS and CDR2 SASEGT. Trimming stripped 6 bases from V and 4 bases from J, with 9 bases between. The DNA for the CDR3 is TGTGCCAGCAGCAAGAGTTTTAATGAAAAACTGTTTTTT. Translation: CASSKSFNEKLFF.

A remark on this clonotype: A read error may be the cause here, since a much bigger clone is one base away. The J gene is TRBJ2-7, the V gene TRBV6-1, with D perhaps TRBD2 (5 bases). The germline gives CDR1 MNHNS, CDR2 SASEGT. This CDR3 is 16 amino acids long. V was clipped by 5 bases and J by 5 bases, with 22 bases between them. The CDR3 loop reads CASSQPSTDRRDEQYF. CDR3 sequence (DNA): TGTGCCAGCAGTCAGCCGTCGACTGATCGGCGGGACGAGCAGTACTTC.